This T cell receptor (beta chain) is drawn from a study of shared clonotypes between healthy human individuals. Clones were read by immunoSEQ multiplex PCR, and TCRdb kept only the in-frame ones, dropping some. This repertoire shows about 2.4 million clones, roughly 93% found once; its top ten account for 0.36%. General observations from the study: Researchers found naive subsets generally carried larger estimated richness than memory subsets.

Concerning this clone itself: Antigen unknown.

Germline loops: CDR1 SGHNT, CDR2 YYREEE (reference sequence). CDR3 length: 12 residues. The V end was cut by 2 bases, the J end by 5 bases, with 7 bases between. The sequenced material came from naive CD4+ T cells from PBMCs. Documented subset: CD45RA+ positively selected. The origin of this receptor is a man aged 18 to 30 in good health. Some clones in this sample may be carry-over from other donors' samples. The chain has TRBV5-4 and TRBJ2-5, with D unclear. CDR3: CASSLAHETQYF. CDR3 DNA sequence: TGTGCCAGCAGCTTAGCTCATGAGACCCAGTACTTC.